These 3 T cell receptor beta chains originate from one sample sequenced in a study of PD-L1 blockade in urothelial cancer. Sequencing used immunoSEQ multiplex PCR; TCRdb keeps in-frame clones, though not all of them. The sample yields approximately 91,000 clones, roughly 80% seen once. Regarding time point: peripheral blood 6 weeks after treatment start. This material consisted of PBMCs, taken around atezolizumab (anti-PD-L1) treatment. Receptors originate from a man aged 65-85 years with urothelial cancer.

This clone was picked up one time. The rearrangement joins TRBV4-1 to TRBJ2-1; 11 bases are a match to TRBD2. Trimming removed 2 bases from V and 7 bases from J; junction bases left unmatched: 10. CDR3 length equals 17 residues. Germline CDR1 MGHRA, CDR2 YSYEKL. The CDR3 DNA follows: TGCGCCAGCAGCCAACGTAGCGGGAGGGGGGAGGAAAATGAGCAGTTCTTC. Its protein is CASSQRSGRGEENEQFF.

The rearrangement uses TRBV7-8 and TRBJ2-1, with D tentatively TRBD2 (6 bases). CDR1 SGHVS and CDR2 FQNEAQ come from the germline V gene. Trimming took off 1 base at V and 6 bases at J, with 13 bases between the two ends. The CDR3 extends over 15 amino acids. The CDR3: CASSLVQGGPNEQFF. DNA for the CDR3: TGTGCCAGCAGCTTAGTTCAAGGAGGGCCCAATGAGCAGTTCTTC.

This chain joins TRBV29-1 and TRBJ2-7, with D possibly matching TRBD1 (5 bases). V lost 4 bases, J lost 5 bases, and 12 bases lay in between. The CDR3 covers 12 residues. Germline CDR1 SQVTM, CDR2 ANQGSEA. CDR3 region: CSVGPQGDEQYF. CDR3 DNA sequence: TGCAGCGTTGGGCCCCAGGGTGACGAGCAGTACTTC.